A selection of T cell receptor beta chains follows, all from one sample in a study of blood T cell repertoires in COVID-19. Profiled with immunoSEQ multiplex PCR; TCRdb holds only in-frame clones, not every one. The data hold roughly 150,000 clones, with over 80% observed a single time. Sequencing used PBMCs or T cells enriched from blood (not recorded which). These receptors were collected from an older man who had been exposed to COVID-19. Both conserved end residues are part of each CDR3. The D gene is left open where the match is weak. Expanded clones are given a class, and other clones once, few, many or no size at all.

d_call	j_call	v_call	clone_size	cdr3_nt	cdr3_aa
.	TRBJ1-6	TRBV9	.	TGTGCCAGCAGCGTCCTGGGGGGAAAGTATAATTCACCCCTCCACTTT	CASSVLGGKYNSPLHF
TRBD2	TRBJ2-1	TRBV6-5	.	TGTGCCAGCAGTTACTCGACTAGCGGGACCTACAATGAGCAGTTCTTC	CASSYSTSGTYNEQFF
.	TRBJ1-5	TRBV11-2	few	TGTGCCAGCAGCGACGGACAGCCCAATCAGCCCCAGCATTTT	CASSDGQPNQPQHF
TRBD2	TRBJ2-3	TRBV19	once	TGTGCCAGTAGCCGACTAGCGGGGGGGAGCACAGATACGCAGTATTTT	CASSRLAGGSTDTQYF
TRBD1	TRBJ2-1	TRBV5-4	.	TGTGCCAGCAGCTTTCCCCCAGGGGACAGGGAGCAGTTCTTC	CASSFPPGDREQFF
TRBD1	TRBJ2-7	TRBV3-1/TRBV3-2	.	TGTGCCAGCAGCTCTCGGACAGGGAGCTACGAGCAGTACTTC	CASSSRTGSYEQYF
TRBD2	TRBJ2-1	TRBV20-1	.	TGCAGTGCTAGTAGCCCTAGCGGGACTAAGAATGAGCAGTTCTTC	CSASSPSGTKNEQFF
.	TRBJ2-7	TRBV14	.	TGTGCCAGCAGCCCTTTGGGGGGAGACAATTCCTACGAGCAGTACTTC	CASSPLGGDNSYEQYF
.	TRBJ1-5	TRBV25-1	.	TGTGCCAGCAGTGCAACAGGGACCCGACCCCAGCATTTT	CASSATGTRPQHF
.	TRBJ1-5	TRBV6-1	.	TGTGCCAGCAGTGAGCTACCGGGACAAAGCAATCAGCCCCAGCATTTT	CASSELPGQSNQPQHF
.	TRBJ2-2	TRBV10-1	.	TGCGCCAGCAGGGCCCAAAGGAACACCGGGGAGCTGTTTTTT	CASRAQRNTGELFF
TRBD2	TRBJ2-1	TRBV15	.	TGTGCCACCAGCAGAGTCCGCGGAGATGGACTAGCGGGAGGACCGGGTGAGCAGTTCTTC	CATSRVRGDGLAGGPGEQFF
.	TRBJ1-1	TRBV7-6	.	TGTGCCAGCAGCCCCGGGGGGTTCAACACTGAAGCTTTCTTT	CASSPGGFNTEAFF
TRBD1	TRBJ1-2	TRBV9	.	TGTGCCAGCAGCGCCGGACAGGGTAACTATGGCTACACCTTC	CASSAGQGNYGYTF
TRBD2	TRBJ2-3	TRBV11-2	.	TGTGCCAGCAGTTTCGTTTCGGGGGGAACAGATACGCAGTATTTT	CASSFVSGGTDTQYF
TRBD2	TRBJ2-7	TRBV3-1/TRBV3-2	.	TGTGCCAGCAGGCCCGGGACTAGCGTCGAGCAGTACTTC	CASRPGTSVEQYF
TRBD2	TRBJ2-7	TRBV5-5	once	TGTGCCAGCAGCATAGGACTAGCTCTCTCCTACGAGCAGTACTTC	CASSIGLALSYEQYF
.	TRBJ1-2	TRBV19	once	TGTGCCAGTAGTACCCCTCGGACCGGGAGGGTGGGCGGCTACACCTTC	CASSTPRTGRVGGYTF
.	TRBJ2-5	TRBV28	once	TGTGCCAGCAGTTTTGACAGATTACAAGAAGAGACCCAGTACTTC	CASSFDRLQEETQYF
TRBD1	TRBJ2-1	TRBV5-4	.	TGTGCCAGCAGCTTGGCTTCAGGGGGCCCCCCGGATGAGCAGTTCTTC	CASSLASGGPPDEQFF
.	TRBJ2-1	TRBV14	.	TGTGCCAGCAGCCACGGGCATAGCGGCTCCTACAATGAGCAGTTCTTC	CASSHGHSGSYNEQFF
TRBD1	TRBJ2-7	TRBV27	once	TGTGCCAGCAGCCTGAGGACAGGGGGCTACGAGCAGTACTTC	CASSLRTGGYEQYF
TRBD1	TRBJ1-4	TRBV24-1	.	TGTGCCACCAGTAGGGGGACAGAGAATGAAAAACTGTTTTTT	CATSRGTENEKLFF